These T cell receptor beta chains were read from a single sample in a study of human T cells and chemical hapten exposure. TCRdb re-called the RACE reads with MiXCR, one entry per CDR3 protein. The sample lists tens of thousands of distinct CDR3 sequences, approximately 6.7% occurring once. Sequenced material: whole blood, taken in connection with sensitization to the hapten diphenylcyclopropenone (DPC). These receptor sequences come from a woman aged 25 to 39 with alopecia areata. Some clones in this sample may be carry-over from other donors' samples. Each CDR3 is given with its conserved first and last residue. D genes are given only for firm matches. Clone size appears in some rows only: once, few, many, or a class for an expanded clone.

V gene	clone size	D gene	J gene	CDR3 DNA	CDR3 protein
TRBV11-2	-	TRBD1	TRBJ2-3	TGTGCCAGCAGTCTCCGGGACAGGTCCACAGATACGCAGTATTTT	CASSLRDRSTDTQYF
TRBV2	-	-	TRBJ1-1	TGTGCCAGCAGTGCTCTCGCAGTCGTGGTCACTGAAGCTTTCTTT	CASSALAVVVTEAFF
TRBV7-6	-	-	TRBJ1-1	TGTGCCAGCAGCTTAGGATGGGTGACTGAAGCTTTCTTT	CASSLGWVTEAFF
TRBV29-1	many	-	TRBJ1-1	TGCAGCGTTGGGGTTTCCCGGAGTACTGAAGCTTTCTTT	CSVGVSRSTEAFF
TRBV19	few	TRBD2	TRBJ2-6	TGTGCCAGTAGGGGAGGGACGGGGGCCAACGTCCTGACTTTC	CASRGGTGANVLTF
TRBV6-5	-	TRBD1	TRBJ1-2	TGTGCCAGCAGTTACTCGACAGGGAGAGATGGCGACACCTTC	CASSYSTGRDGDTF
TRBV12-3/TRBV12-4	-	TRBD1	TRBJ2-5	TGTGCCAGCAGTGCGACAGGGGGCCAAGAGACCCAGTACTTC	CASSATGGQETQYF
TRBV20-1	many	-	TRBJ2-3	TGCAGTCCTAGGGTCAGAGGAAGAGTTGCAGATACGCAGTATTTT	CSPRVRGRVADTQYF
TRBV20-1	-	-	TRBJ2-1	TGCAGTGCTAGTATCCCGGGACTTAATGAGCAGTTCTTC	CSASIPGLNEQFF
TRBV20-1	many	-	TRBJ2-1	TGCAGTGCTAGACCCCCGGGACAAAGTAGGAATGAGCAGTTCTTC	CSARPPGQSRNEQFF
TRBV7-6	few	-	TRBJ2-7	TGTGCCAGCAGCTTACAGGGTTCCCTTTTTGAGCAGTACTTC	CASSLQGSLFEQYF
TRBV7-9	-	-	TRBJ2-3	TGTGCCAGCAGCTTAGCGAGCACAGATACGCAGTATTTT	CASSLASTDTQYF
TRBV27	many	-	TRBJ1-2	TGTGCCAGCAGTTGGACGAATGACAACTATGGCTACACCTTC	CASSWTNDNYGYTF
TRBV30	-	TRBD1	TRBJ1-1	TGTGCCAGGGGACAGGGGCCCTGCACTGAAGCTTTCTTT	CARGQGPCTEAFF
TRBV12-3/TRBV12-4	-	TRBD1	TRBJ2-1	TGTGCCAGCAGAATATCAGGACAGGGTTTCAATGAGCAGTTCTTC	CASRISGQGFNEQFF
TRBV20-1	-	-	TRBJ1-3	TGCAGTGCTCCGCGCAACTCTGGAAACACCATATATTTT	CSAPRNSGNTIYF
TRBV19	few	TRBD1	TRBJ1-5	TGTGCCAGTAGGGACAGGGCGGATCAGCCCCAGCATTTT	CASRDRADQPQHF
TRBV19	-	-	TRBJ1-2	TGTGCCAGTCAGGGATCCTATGGCTACACCTTC	CASQGSYGYTF
TRBV13	-	-	TRBJ2-1	TGTGCCAGCAGCATTGGGACACGACCGCAGTTCTTC	CASSIGTRPQFF
TRBV11-2	many	-	TRBJ1-1	TGTGCCAGCAGCTTAGTTCGAGGGCCAAAAGCTTTCTTT	CASSLVRGPKAFF
TRBV5-1	many	TRBD1	TRBJ2-5	TGCGCCAGCAGCATCGGCGGACAGGCCGTCGAGACCCAGTACTTC	CASSIGGQAVETQYF
TRBV7-9	many	TRBD1	TRBJ1-1	TGTGCCAGCAGCAGGACAGGGGCTGGATCGGGCACTGAAGCTTTCTTT	CASSRTGAGSGTEAFF
TRBV29-1	-	TRBD2	TRBJ2-7	TGCAGCGTGAGCGGGGGGGCTAACGAGCAGTACTTC	CSVSGGANEQYF
TRBV6-1	many	-	TRBJ2-7	TGTGCCAGCTCCTACGGGACGGGGAAGGCCGCCTACGAGCAGTACTTC	CASSYGTGKAAYEQYF
TRBV7-9	many	TRBD1	TRBJ1-2	TGTGCCAGCTCCCTCGGAGGAGGGGGCTTTGGCTACACCTTC	CASSLGGGGFGYTF
TRBV11-2	many	TRBD2	TRBJ2-3	TGTGCCAGCAGCCTGGGGACTAGCGGGGGGAGGTCTGTGCTAGATACGCAGTATTTT	CASSLGTSGGRSVLDTQYF
TRBV19	many	-	TRBJ2-2	TGTGCCAGTAGTAATCAGGGGTTGATGGCAGGGAACACCGGGGAGCTGTTTTTT	CASSNQGLMAGNTGELFF
TRBV12-3/TRBV12-4	many	TRBD2	TRBJ2-3	TGTGCCAGCCAGCGGACTAGCGGGCGCACAGATACGCAGTATTTT	CASQRTSGRTDTQYF
TRBV3-1	many	TRBD1	TRBJ1-2	TGTGCCAGCAGCCAAACCTCAGGGGGCGCAAGGAATGGCTACACCTTC	CASSQTSGGARNGYTF
TRBV7-2	-	-	TRBJ1-6	TGTGCCAGCAGCCGCTCCAGGATTGATAATTCACCCCTCCACTTT	CASSRSRIDNSPLHF
TRBV6-5	many	TRBD2	TRBJ2-3	TGTGCCAGCACCCTTAGCGGGGGGCGGGAAGATACGCAGTATTTT	CASTLSGGREDTQYF
TRBV30	many	-	TRBJ1-2	TGTGCCTGGAGTGTTAGGGTTGGTGGCTATGGCTACACCTTC	CAWSVRVGGYGYTF
TRBV5-8	few	-	TRBJ2-3	TGTGCCAGCAGCCCCCAGACCAGGGAACCGCAGTATTTT	CASSPQTREPQYF
TRBV20-1	many	-	TRBJ2-1	TGCAGTGCTAGAGTGGGCAATGAGCAGTTCTTC	CSARVGNEQFF
TRBV5-1	-	TRBD2	TRBJ2-7	TGCGCCAGCAGCTTGTCCCGCGGGGGGGGCTCCTACGAGCAGTACTTC	CASSLSRGGGSYEQYF
TRBV6-6	many	-	TRBJ1-3	TGTGCCAGCAGGGGGGAGGGCGCACGCACCTCTGGAAACACCATATATTTT	CASRGEGARTSGNTIYF
TRBV20-1	-	-	TRBJ1-2	TGCAGTGCTAGAGATCCTCCAGGGGTGGATGGCTACACCTTC	CSARDPPGVDGYTF
TRBV29-1	many	-	TRBJ1-1	TGCAGCGTTCGCCTGGGAGAGGGGACTGAAGCTTTCTTT	CSVRLGEGTEAFF
TRBV6-6	few	TRBD1	TRBJ1-2	TGTGCCAGCAGTTACAGGACAGGGGACTATGGCTACACCTTC	CASSYRTGDYGYTF
TRBV19	many	-	TRBJ2-3	TGTGCCAGTAGTATAGAGCGGGATACGCAGTATTTT	CASSIERDTQYF
TRBV30	-	-	TRBJ2-3	TGTGCCTGGAACCGGGACTCAAGCACAGATACGCAGTATTTT	CAWNRDSSTDTQYF
TRBV20-1	many	TRBD1	TRBJ2-7	TGCAGTGCTAGTCCTCCGGGACAGGCGTTTAACGAGCAGTACTTC	CSASPPGQAFNEQYF
TRBV18	many	TRBD1	TRBJ2-6	TGTGCCAGCTCACCCATACGACAGGGCGGCTCTGGGGCCAACGTCCTGACTTTC	CASSPIRQGGSGANVLTF
TRBV6-2/TRBV6-3	many	-	TRBJ1-5	TGTGCCAGCAGTTACGGCTATCAGCCCCAGCATTTT	CASSYGYQPQHF
TRBV3-1	many	-	TRBJ2-2	TGTGCCAGCAGCCAAGTGTCCACAGGGCGTACCGGGGAGCTGTTTTTT	CASSQVSTGRTGELFF
TRBV6-1	-	-	TRBJ1-1	TGTGCCAGCATAGCACGACAGAACACTGAAGCTTTCTTT	CASIARQNTEAFF
TRBV4-2	medium-sized	TRBD2	TRBJ2-3	TGTGCCAGCAGCCAAGCACGCGGGGGAGGGAGCACAGATACGCAGTATTTT	CASSQARGGGSTDTQYF
TRBV18	many	-	TRBJ2-7	TGTGCCAGCTCACCATTGCCAGGGACCCACGAGCAGTACTTC	CASSPLPGTHEQYF
TRBV5-1	many	-	TRBJ2-4	TGCGCCAGCAGCTTGGTTGAGACAGGATCACTAGCCAAAAACATTCAGTACTTC	CASSLVETGSLAKNIQYF
TRBV2	few	TRBD1	TRBJ1-4	TGTGCCAGCAGTCCACCCTACTTGACAGGGGCAGGGTTTCGGGAAAAACTGTTTTTT	CASSPPYLTGAGFREKLFF
TRBV11-2	many	-	TRBJ1-6	TGTGCCAGCAGCGTACGGCAGAGCGATTCACCCCTCCACTTT	CASSVRQSDSPLHF
TRBV10-3	many	-	TRBJ2-5	TGTGCCATCAGTGAAAGATCGGGCCTCAAGGCCCCGTACTTC	CAISERSGLKAPYF
TRBV29-1	-	-	TRBJ2-5	TGCAGCGTTGTGGTCCAGTTATTAGAGACCCAGTACTTC	CSVVVQLLETQYF
TRBV10-3	-	-	TRBJ1-2	TGTGCCATCAGTGAAGGGGAGGGGATTAGCTATGGCTACACCTTC	CAISEGEGISYGYTF
TRBV12-3/TRBV12-4	many	TRBD2	TRBJ2-1	TGTGCCAGCAGTCCCCAGACTAGCGCTGTCAGGATTGAGCAGTTCTTC	CASSPQTSAVRIEQFF
TRBV4-2	many	-	TRBJ1-2	TGTGCCAGCAGCCAAGAGTCCCACTATGGCTACACCTTC	CASSQESHYGYTF
TRBV12-3/TRBV12-4	-	-	TRBJ1-5	TGTGCCAGCAGTTTCGGGGACACCAGCAATCAGCCCCAGCATTTT	CASSFGDTSNQPQHF